A selection of T cell receptor beta chains follows, all from one sample in a study of T cell responses to AZD1222 COVID-19 vaccine. Clones were read by immunoSEQ multiplex PCR, and TCRdb kept only the in-frame ones, dropping some. The top ten clones hold about 1.2% of a sample with 95,000 to 150,000 clones, around nine tenths of them seen once. Specimen: peripheral blood, collected on day 0 of AZD1222 vaccination. The receptors stem from an adult in good health. The CDR3 runs from the conserved cysteine through the conserved F or W. The D gene is left open where the match is weak. Clone size is given for some rows only: seen once, a few or many times, or a class if the clone is expanded.

CDR3nt	CDR3aa	d_gene	j_gene	v_gene	abundance
TGTGCCAGTGGTCCTGGCGGGGGCTACGAGCAGTACTTC	CASGPGGGYEQYF	TRBD2	TRBJ2-7	TRBV19	.
TGTGCCAGCAGCCAAGGGGGCGGGGTGAAAGAGACCCAGTACTTC	CASSQGGGVKETQYF	.	TRBJ2-5	TRBV4-2	.
TGCAGCGCGGACTCGGGAAACACCATATATTTT	CSADSGNTIYF	.	TRBJ1-3	TRBV29-1	.
TGTGCCAGCAGTGCTAGGGACAGACCCTACGAGCAGTACTTC	CASSARDRPYEQYF	TRBD1	TRBJ2-7	TRBV27	.
TGTGCCAGCAGCCAAGGAGTCCCAGGGTACGGCTACACCTTC	CASSQGVPGYGYTF	.	TRBJ1-2	TRBV4-2	few
TGTGCCAGCAGACCGAGCGGGGGGCGTTACACAGATACGCAGTATTTT	CASRPSGGRYTDTQYF	TRBD2	TRBJ2-3	TRBV7-2	.
TGCGCCAGCGAAAGGGACAGGGGGAGTACTGAAGCTTTCTTT	CASERDRGSTEAFF	TRBD1	TRBJ1-1	TRBV5-1	.
TGCGCCAGCAGCCTACTTGGGTCCGCAGGGGGTGCCGGGGAGCTGTTTTTT	CASSLLGSAGGAGELFF	TRBD1	TRBJ2-2	TRBV5-1	.
TGTGCCAGCAGTCCTGGGCGGGGTCGGGGTGGCTACACCTTC	CASSPGRGRGGYTF	.	TRBJ1-2	TRBV6-5	.
TGTGCCAGCAGGCTCGGGACAGTCGTTTCACCCCTCCACTTT	CASRLGTVVSPLHF	TRBD1	TRBJ1-6	TRBV11-2	.
TGCGCCAGCAGCTTTGGAGCTAGCGGGGGGTACGAGCAGTACTTC	CASSFGASGGYEQYF	TRBD2	TRBJ2-7	TRBV5-1	.
TGTGCCAGCAGCCAATGGGGGGGGCAAAATTCACCCCTCCACTTT	CASSQWGGQNSPLHF	.	TRBJ1-6	TRBV7-2	.
TGTGCCATCAGTGAGAGGTCCGAGAGGACCTCTAACACATACGAGCAGTACTTC	CAISERSERTSNTYEQYF	.	TRBJ2-7	TRBV10-3	once
TGTGCCAGCAGCTTAGTACGGGACAGGGGTTACTCTGGGGCCAACGTCCTGACTTTC	CASSLVRDRGYSGANVLTF	TRBD1	TRBJ2-6	TRBV7-2	.
TGTGCCAGCTCACCACCGGGACGGTTGAACACTGAAGCTTTCTTT	CASSPPGRLNTEAFF	.	TRBJ1-1	TRBV18	.
TGTGCCAGCAGTGAAGGGACAGGGGGCGCGGTCCAGCATTTT	CASSEGTGGAVQHF	TRBD1	TRBJ1-5	TRBV6-1	few
TGTGCCAGTAGTATAAGCCGAGAGACCCAGTACTTC	CASSISRETQYF	.	TRBJ2-5	TRBV19	.
TGTGCCAGCAGCTTACGGACGCCCGGGGGCGAGACCCAGTACTTC	CASSLRTPGGETQYF	.	TRBJ2-5	TRBV11-3	.
TGCGCCAGCAGCTTGAGGACAGGGGGGACCTACGAGCAGTACTTC	CASSLRTGGTYEQYF	TRBD1	TRBJ2-7	TRBV5-1	.
TGCGCCAGCAGCCAAGACTCCGGAGACCGCGAGCAGTACTTC	CASSQDSGDREQYF	.	TRBJ2-7	TRBV4-1	.
TGTGCCAGCTCACCACAGGGACAGAGTAGCACTGAAGCTTTCTTT	CASSPQGQSSTEAFF	TRBD1	TRBJ1-1	TRBV18	.
TGTGCCAGCAGCCAAGGACGGTGGGAGCCCCAGCATTTT	CASSQGRWEPQHF	.	TRBJ1-5	TRBV6-5	.
TGTGCCAGCTCACCAACGACAGGGTATAATTCACCCCTCCACTTT	CASSPTTGYNSPLHF	TRBD1	TRBJ1-6	TRBV18	few
TGTGCCACCAGTGACCACAGGGTGGGTGAGCAGTTCTTC	CATSDHRVGEQFF	.	TRBJ2-1	TRBV24-1	few
TGTGCCAGCAGTGCCCTCCAGGGGGACTATGGCTACACCTTC	CASSALQGDYGYTF	TRBD1	TRBJ1-2	TRBV2	.
TGTGCCAGCAGCCATTCCGACCCGGCAGGGGCGAGCGGGGAGCTGTTTTTT	CASSHSDPAGASGELFF	.	TRBJ2-2	TRBV3-1/TRBV3-2	.
TGTGCCAGTAAACGGGTTGATATAGGATTAGCTTTCTTT	CASKRVDIGLAFF	.	TRBJ1-1	TRBV19	.